The clone carrying this T cell receptor beta chain was seen more than once but under ten times. Its cognate antigen is unknown. This entry is derived from a study of CD8 T cells in ankylosing spondylitis. The study, taken as a whole, reports: Disease-linked clones, CD8+, were relatively rare in peripheral blood. Seemingly distinctive of ankylosing spondylitis blood was a TCR beta motif formed by eight highly homologous variants.

The TCR beta libraries were generated through quantitative 5'-RACE incorporating molecular barcodes. Each CDR3 protein gets one entry after TCRdb re-called the 5' RACE reads with MiXCR. The sample shows a few hundred thousand distinct CDR3 sequences, approximately 20% of them seen only once. This CDR3 spans 16 amino acids. What was sequenced was blood, either unsorted or a sorted T cell fraction (not recorded which). The rearrangement uses TRBV21-1 and TRBJ2-3; TRBD2 was called by the table and not checked on the DNA. TRBV21-1 is designated a pseudogene. The receptor's source is a male donor with ankylosing spondylitis. The CDR3 nucleotides are TGTGCCAGCAGCAAAGGGGGAGGGGGAAGAACAGATACGCAGTATTTT. Its translation: CASSKGGGGRTDTQYF.